At least ten counts were recorded for the clone carrying this T cell receptor beta chain. What it binds is unknown. The data belong to a study of regulatory T cells in long-lasting Graves disease. The wider study: Graves' patients with a new diagnosis had received antithyroid drugs under 3 months. General study results and limits: Gene preferences differed: TRBV28, TRBJ1-2, TRBJ2-5 in persistent cases.

iRepertoire HTBI primers and Arm-PCR of CDR3 regions built TCR beta libraries. TCRdb re-analysed the multiplex PCR reads in MiXCR, keeping a single row per CDR3 protein. The table has 440,000 or so distinct CDR3 sequences, just under 15% seen once; the top ten hold over 15%. Time point given: newly diagnosed GD, antithyroid drugs for less than 3 months. The TCR library was made from RNA that had been extracted from PBMCs in TRIzol. V shed 8 bases and J 2 bases; nucleotides not matched to a gene: 5. The CDR3 extends over 14 amino acids. Germline V gene lookup returns CDR1 SGHVS and CDR2 FQNEAQ. These data were likewise used in another study, on T cells in Graves' hyperthyroidism and ophthalmopathy. From that study: Ophthalmopathy, as predicted by the model, came a median roughly 6.3 months after the prediction.

The specimen comprised peripheral blood mononuclear cells (PBMCs), sampled at new diagnosis, from a patient treated with antithyroid drugs. The sequence came from a woman aged 25 to 39 with Graves disease. The chain carries TRBV7-8 and TRBJ2-7; 11 nucleotides line up with TRBD2. The CDR3 sequence is CASGRGLAAYEQYF. The DNA for the CDR3 is TGTGCCAGCGGTCGGGGACTAGCGGCCTACGAGCAGTACTTC.